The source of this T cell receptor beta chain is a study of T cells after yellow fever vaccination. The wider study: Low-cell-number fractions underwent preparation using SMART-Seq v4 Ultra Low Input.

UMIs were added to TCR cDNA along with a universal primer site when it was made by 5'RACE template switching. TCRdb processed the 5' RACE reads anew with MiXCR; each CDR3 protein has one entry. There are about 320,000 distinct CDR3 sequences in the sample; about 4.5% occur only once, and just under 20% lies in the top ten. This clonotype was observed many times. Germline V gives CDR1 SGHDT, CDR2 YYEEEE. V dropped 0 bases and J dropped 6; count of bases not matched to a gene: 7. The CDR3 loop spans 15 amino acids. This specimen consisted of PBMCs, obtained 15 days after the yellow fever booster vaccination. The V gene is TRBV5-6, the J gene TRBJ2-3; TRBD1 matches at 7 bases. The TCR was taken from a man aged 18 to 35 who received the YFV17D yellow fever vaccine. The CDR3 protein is CASSLVTGDADTQYF. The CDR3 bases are TGTGCCAGCAGCTTGGTTACAGGGGACGCCGATACGCAGTATTTT.